This TCR beta chain stems from a study of blood T cell repertoires in COVID-19. Resolution of symptoms, clearance, or two negative PCRs was present in recovered Cohort 3 donors. In the original processing: Nucleated cell counts were estimated from reference gene primer amplification. The assay was immunoSEQ multiplex PCR, and TCRdb's table has in-frame clones only and misses some. Clonal size and the V and J genes are those of that table, whereas D and trimming came from the DNA. The data show approximately 360,000 clones, around 86% seen once. Trimming removed 5 bases from V and 0 bases from J, with 9 bases in between. From germline, CDR1 is SSHAT and CDR2 FNYEAQ (reference sequence). This CDR3 region has 14 residues.

The sample comprised PBMCs or T cells enriched from blood (not recorded which). The sequence derives from a woman between 50 and 59 years old who had recovered from COVID-19. J is TRBJ2-3 and V is TRBV7-7; the D is unclear. This CDR3 is CASSPTASTDTQYF. The CDR3 DNA sequence: TGTGCCAGCAGCCCTACCGCGAGCACAGATACGCAGTATTTT.